This T cell receptor (beta chain) was observed in a study of T cell responses to AZD1222 COVID-19 vaccine. Points from the study as a whole: Regions left unmutated in variants are reportedly the target of nearly half of spike-specific TCRs. Recipients of AZD1222 seropositive at baseline numbered only 6 or 7. Once two AZD1222 doses were given, Spike-specific TCR breadth and depth went up. Repertoire sampling was restricted to post-peak T cell response timepoints.

Germline V CDR1 and CDR2: MNHEY, SMNVEV (reference sequence). V dropped 3 bases and J dropped 1 base, with 7 bases sitting between them. The CDR3 runs 14 residues. A remark on this clone: Antigen unknown.

The assay was immunoSEQ multiplex PCR, and TCRdb's table has in-frame clones only and misses some. The sample yields about 110,000 clones, 89% seen once. The J gene is TRBJ1-5, the V gene TRBV27; D is uncertain. Sequencing was performed on peripheral blood, taken on day 0 of AZD1222 vaccination. This TCR derives from an adult in good health. The CDR3 DNA reads as TGTGCCAGCAGTTTCCGCAGGAGCAATCAGCCCCAGCATTTT. Its translation: CASSFRRSNQPQHF.